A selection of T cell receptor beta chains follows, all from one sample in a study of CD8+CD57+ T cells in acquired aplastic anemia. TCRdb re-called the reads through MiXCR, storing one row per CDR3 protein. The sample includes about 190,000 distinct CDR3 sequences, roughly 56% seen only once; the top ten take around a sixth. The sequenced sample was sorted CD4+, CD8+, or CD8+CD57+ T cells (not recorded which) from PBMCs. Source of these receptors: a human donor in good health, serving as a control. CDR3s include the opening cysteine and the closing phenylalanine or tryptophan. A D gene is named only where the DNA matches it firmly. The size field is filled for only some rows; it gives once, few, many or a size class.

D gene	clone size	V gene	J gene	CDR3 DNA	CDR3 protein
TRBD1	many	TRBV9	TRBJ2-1	TGTGCCAGCAGCTCCAGGACAGGACCATACAATGAGCAGTTCTTC	CASSSRTGPYNEQFF
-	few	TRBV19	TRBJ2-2	TGTGCCAGTAGAGCGACAGGGGAGCTGTTTTTT	CASRATGELFF
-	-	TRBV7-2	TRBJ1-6	TGTGCCAGCAGCCCTGGCAGCTCCTATAATTCACCCCTCCACTTT	CASSPGSSYNSPLHF
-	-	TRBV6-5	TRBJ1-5	TGTGCCAGCATTAAGGGATATAGCAATCAGCCCCAGCATTTT	CASIKGYSNQPQHF
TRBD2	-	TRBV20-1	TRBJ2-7	TGCAGTGCTAGATCCGGGACTAGCGGGAAAAGCGAGCAGTACTTC	CSARSGTSGKSEQYF
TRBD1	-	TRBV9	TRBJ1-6	TGTGCCAGCAGCGTAGGGACAGGCGGAAACTATAATTCACCCCTCCACTTT	CASSVGTGGNYNSPLHF
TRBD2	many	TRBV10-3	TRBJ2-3	TGTGCCATCAGAAGCGGGGGCGGAGTAGGCACAGATACGCAGTATTTT	CAIRSGGGVGTDTQYF
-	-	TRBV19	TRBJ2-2	TGTGCCAGTAGTATAAAGCGTACCGGGGAGCTGTTTTTT	CASSIKRTGELFF
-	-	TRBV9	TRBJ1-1	TGTGCCAGCAGCGTAGTGGGATGGGACACCCCTGGGCGGAACACTGAAGCTTTCTTT	CASSVVGWDTPGRNTEAFF
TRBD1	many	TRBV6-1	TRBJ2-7	TGTGCCAGCAGTGTTGAGGAGGCAGGGGGCTACGAGCAGTACTTC	CASSVEEAGGYEQYF
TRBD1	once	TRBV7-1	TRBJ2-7	TGTGCCAGCAGCTCACCGGGACAGGGCTCATCCGGCGAGCAGTACTTC	CASSSPGQGSSGEQYF
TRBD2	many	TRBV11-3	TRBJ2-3	TGTGCCAGCAGCTTGTACGGGGGGGCGTCTTATACGCAGTATTTT	CASSLYGGASYTQYF
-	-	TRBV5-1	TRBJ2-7	TGCGCCAGCAACCAGAACTACGAGCAGTACTTC	CASNQNYEQYF
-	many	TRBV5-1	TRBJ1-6	TGCGCCAGCAGCTTCTCAGGTTTAGGGACCTATAATTCACCCCTCCACTTT	CASSFSGLGTYNSPLHF
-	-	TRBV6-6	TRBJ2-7	TGTGCCAGCAGTGAACCTAACAACGAGCAGTACTTC	CASSEPNNEQYF
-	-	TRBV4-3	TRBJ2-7	TGCGCCAGCAGCCAAGATCGGACAGGAGTGGAGGGTTATTACGAGCAGTACTTC	CASSQDRTGVEGYYEQYF
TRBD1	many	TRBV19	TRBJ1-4	TGTGCCACCGGACAGGATTATAATGAAAAACTGTTTTTT	CATGQDYNEKLFF
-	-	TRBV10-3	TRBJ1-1	TGTGCCATCAGAGGGTCGAACACTGAAGCTTTCTTT	CAIRGSNTEAFF
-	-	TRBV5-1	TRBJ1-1	TGCGCCAGCAGCAACAGACCGAACACTGAAGCTTTCTTT	CASSNRPNTEAFF
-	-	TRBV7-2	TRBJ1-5	TGTGCCAGCGGAGGGGCCCCCAATCAGCCCCAGCATTTT	CASGGAPNQPQHF
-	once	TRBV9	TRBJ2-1	TGTGCCAGCAGCGCTTCGGGCACCACCTACAATGAGCAGTTCTTC	CASSASGTTYNEQFF
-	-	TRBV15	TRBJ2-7	TGTGCCACCAGCAGAGGAGGAGATTCCTACGAGCAGTACTTC	CATSRGGDSYEQYF
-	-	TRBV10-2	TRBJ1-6	TGCGCCAGCAGTGAAAACAGGGAGAGATATTCACCCCTCCACTTT	CASSENRERYSPLHF
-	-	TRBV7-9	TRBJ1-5	TGTGCCAGCAGCTTGTGGGAGCAGCCCCAGCATTTT	CASSLWEQPQHF
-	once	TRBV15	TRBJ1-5	TGTGCCACCAGCAGAGGGGGGGCGAGCAATCAGCCCCAGCATTTT	CATSRGGASNQPQHF
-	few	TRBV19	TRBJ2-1	TGTGCCAGTAGTATCGGAGGGAATGAGCAGTTCTTC	CASSIGGNEQFF
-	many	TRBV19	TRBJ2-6	TGTGCCAGTAGTAACCCTTCGAACGTCCTGACTTTC	CASSNPSNVLTF
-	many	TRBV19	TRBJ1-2	TGTGCCAGCAGCTTAGGGAGAGCTAACTATGGCTACACCTTC	CASSLGRANYGYTF
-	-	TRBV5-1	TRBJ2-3	TGCGCCAGCAGCTTGGGGGAACAGGGTCTGGCGACAGATACGCAGTATTTT	CASSLGEQGLATDTQYF
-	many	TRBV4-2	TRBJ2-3	TGTGCCAGCAGCCAAGATCCCTCTGGGCAGGGGACCACAGATACGCAGTATTTT	CASSQDPSGQGTTDTQYF
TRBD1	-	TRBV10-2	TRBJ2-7	TGCGCCAGCAGTGAGGGACAGGACGACGAGCAGTACTTC	CASSEGQDDEQYF
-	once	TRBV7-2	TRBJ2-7	-	CASSFYICSARDRAHEQYF
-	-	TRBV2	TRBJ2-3	TGTGCCAGCAGTGAGTTCGACAACCCCGAAGATACGCAGTATTTT	CASSEFDNPEDTQYF
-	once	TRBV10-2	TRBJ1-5	TGCGCCAGCAGTGTTGGTAGCAATCAGCCCCAGCATTTT	CASSVGSNQPQHF
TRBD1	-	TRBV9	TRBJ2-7	TGCGCCAGCAGCAACGGGACAGGGGTCTCCTACGTGCAGTACTTC	CASSNGTGVSYVQYF
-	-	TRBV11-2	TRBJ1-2	TGTGCCAGCAGCCTTGACAGCATGGGGGGCTACACCTTC	CASSLDSMGGYTF
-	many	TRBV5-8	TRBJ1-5	TGTGCCAGCAGCTTGGAGTGGGACAATCAGCCCCAGCATTTT	CASSLEWDNQPQHF
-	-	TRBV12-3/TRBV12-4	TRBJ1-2	TGTGCCAGCAGTCACCCCCGGAGTCGGGGCTACACCTTC	CASSHPRSRGYTF
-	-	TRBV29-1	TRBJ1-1	TGCAGCGGAAGGGATGCAGACACTGAAGCTTTCTTT	CSGRDADTEAFF